A selection of T cell receptor beta chains follows, all from one sample in a study of OX40 agonist ivuxolimab in advanced cancers. Assay used: immunoSEQ multiplex PCR; TCRdb lists only in-frame clones, some missing. The sample contains some 65,000 clones, around 73% of which appear only once. This material consisted of CD4+ or CD8+ T cells sorted from blood, taken in a trial of the OX40 agonist ivuxolimab. These receptors came from an adult with an advanced solid tumor such as melanoma, head and neck, liver or kidney cancer. CDR3s include the opening cysteine and the closing phenylalanine or tryptophan. A D gene is named only where the DNA matches it firmly.

cdr3_nt cdr3_aa j_call d_call v_call
TGTGCCACCAGCAGAGGTGACAGGGGGAATCAGCCCCAGCATTTT CATSRGDRGNQPQHF TRBJ1-5 TRBD1 TRBV15
TGTGCCAGTAGCTCCTCAGGGGGCGCAAAGGTCGAGCAGTACTTC CASSSSGGAKVEQYF TRBJ2-7 TRBD1 TRBV19
TGTGCCAGCAGCCAAGAATTGGGGAACCCGGCTGGCTACACCTTC CASSQELGNPAGYTF TRBJ1-2 . TRBV14
TGTGCCAGCAGTCCGCGGGACACGCGTACAACTAATGAAAAACTGTTTTTT CASSPRDTRTTNEKLFF TRBJ1-4 . TRBV27
TGTGCCAGCAGCTCGGGCTTCAGGGGGCAGACTCAGCCCCAGCATTTT CASSSGFRGQTQPQHF TRBJ1-5 TRBD1 TRBV5-5
TGTGCCAGCAGCCAATTGCGTCAGGGTACCTACGAGCAGTACTTC CASSQLRQGTYEQYF TRBJ2-7 . TRBV5-6
TGCGCCAGCAGCTTGGCCGGGACTAGCGATTTGGCGGGCGAGCAGTACTTC CASSLAGTSDLAGEQYF TRBJ2-7 TRBD2 TRBV5-1
TGTGCCAGTAGTATAGATTCAGGGACTAGCGGGGGTTACAATGAGCAGTTCTTC CASSIDSGTSGGYNEQFF TRBJ2-1 TRBD2 TRBV19
TGTGCCAGCAGCCGGAAGCCAGGGCAGAATCAGCCCCAGCATTTT CASSRKPGQNQPQHF TRBJ1-5 . TRBV6-5
TGTGCCAGCAGCTTATCTTTGGGCAGGAGCTCCTACGAGCAGTACTTC CASSLSLGRSSYEQYF TRBJ2-7 . TRBV11-3